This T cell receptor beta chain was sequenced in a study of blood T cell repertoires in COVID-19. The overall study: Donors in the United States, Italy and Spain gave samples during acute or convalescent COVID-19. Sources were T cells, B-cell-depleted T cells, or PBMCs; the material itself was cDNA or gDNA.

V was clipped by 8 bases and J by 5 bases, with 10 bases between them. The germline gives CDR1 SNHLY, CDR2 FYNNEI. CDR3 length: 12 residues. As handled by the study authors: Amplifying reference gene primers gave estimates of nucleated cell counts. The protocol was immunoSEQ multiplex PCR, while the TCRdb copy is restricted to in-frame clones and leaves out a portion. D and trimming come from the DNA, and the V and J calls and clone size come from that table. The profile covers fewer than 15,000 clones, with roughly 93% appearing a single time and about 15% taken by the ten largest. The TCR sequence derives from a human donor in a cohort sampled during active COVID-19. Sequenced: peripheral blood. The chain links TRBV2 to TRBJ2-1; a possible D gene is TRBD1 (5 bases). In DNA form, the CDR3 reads TGTGCCAGCGGGCACAGGAACAATGAGCAGTTCTTC. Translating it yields CASGHRNNEQFF.